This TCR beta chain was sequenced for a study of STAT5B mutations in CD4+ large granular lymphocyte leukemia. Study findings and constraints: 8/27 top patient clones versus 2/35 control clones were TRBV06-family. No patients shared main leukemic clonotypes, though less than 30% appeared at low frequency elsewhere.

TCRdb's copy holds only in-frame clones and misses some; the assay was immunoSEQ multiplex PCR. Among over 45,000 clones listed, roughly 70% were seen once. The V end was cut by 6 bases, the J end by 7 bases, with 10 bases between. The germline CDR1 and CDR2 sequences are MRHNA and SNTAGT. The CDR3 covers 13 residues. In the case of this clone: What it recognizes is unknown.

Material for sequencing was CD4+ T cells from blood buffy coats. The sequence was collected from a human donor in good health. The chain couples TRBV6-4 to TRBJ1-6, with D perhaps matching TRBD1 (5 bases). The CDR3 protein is CASSGGENSPLHF. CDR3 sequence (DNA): TGTGCCAGCAGCGGGGGTGAGAATTCACCCCTCCACTTT.